This TCR beta chain stems from a study of CXCR3-negative and CXCR3-positive naive CD8 T cells. The CDR3 totals 16 residues. Germline CDR1 SEHNR, CDR2 FQNEAQ (reference sequence). About this clonotype itself: Its target is not known.

Regarding the study as a whole: Higher TRB CDR3 hydrophobicity marked CXCR3-positive naive cells relative to CXCR3-negative naive cells.

The authors made the TRB cDNA libraries by 5' RACE using UMI labels. TCRdb reprocessed the 5' RACE reads, keeping one entry per CDR3 protein, no DNA. The listing contains about 90,000 distinct CDR3 sequences. The specimen sequenced was naive CXCR3- CD8+ T cells from blood. Subset: CD45RO-CCR7+CD27+CD95- naive CD8+ T cells lacking CXCR3 (TNR3-). The origin of this receptor is a human donor in good health. Some clones in this sample may be carry-over from other donors' samples. This sequence joins TRBV7-9 and TRBJ2-7; the TRBD1 assignment by TCRdb is unverifiable without DNA. CDR3 region: CASSSVGAGSTYEQYF. The entire variable domain, with the rest obtained from reference TRBV7-9 and TRBJ2-7, is as follows: DTGVSQNPRHKITKRGQNVTFRCDPISEHNRLYWYRQTLGQGPEFLTYFQNEAQLEKSRLLSDRFSAERPKGSFSTLEIQRTEQGDSAMYLCASSSVGAGSTYEQYFGPGTRLTVT.